These 21 T cell receptor beta chains share one sample of origin, sequenced in a study of control samples from healthy donors and cancer patients. Some clones are missing from TCRdb's copy, which holds only in-frame ones; the method was immunoSEQ multiplex PCR. The sample contains tens of thousands of clones, almost 85% of which appear only once. Sequenced: blood. These receptors were collected from a middle-aged man in good health.

The chain joins TRBV28 to TRBJ1-5; D may be TRBD1 (5 bases). The CDR3 extends over 13 amino acids. Germline assignment: CDR1 MDHEN and CDR2 SYDVKM. The CDR3 region has the DNA TGTGCTCAGGGCAGGGCTCGCAATCAGCCCCAGCATTTT. It codes for CAQGRARNQPQHF.

The J gene is TRBJ2-5, the V gene TRBV7-2; 7 bases fit TRBD1. This CDR3 is 15 amino acids long. V was clipped by 2 bases and J by 5 bases; unmatched bases: 8. Germline CDR1 is SGHTA and CDR2 is FQGNSA. The CDR3 here is CASSLRQGKRETQYF. CDR3 in DNA: TGTGCCAGCAGCTTACGACAGGGAAAGCGTGAGACCCAGTACTTC.

V and J are TRBV6-2 or TRBV6-3 and TRBJ2-5; D may be TRBD1 or TRBD2 (5 bases each). Trimming left V 5 bases short and J 12 bases short, with 19 bases between. Per the germline V gene, CDR1 is MNHEY and CDR2 is SVGEGT. This CDR3 region has 13 residues. The CDR3: CASSAIPTGPKYF. CDR3 sequence (DNA): TGTGCCAGCAGTGCTATACCCACGGGACCTAAGTACTTC.

The chain recombines TRBV5-8 with TRBJ2-7, with D uncertain. V was pared by 2 bases and J by 6 bases, with 15 bases between. CDR1 SGHTS and CDR2 YDEGEE come from the germline V gene. This CDR3 region has 14 residues. DNA of the CDR3: TGTGCCAGCAGCTTTGAGGCGGCCCTCGGCGAGCAGTACTTC. Its translation: CASSFEAALGEQYF.

This chain uses TRBV7-6 with TRBJ1-4; 9 nucleotides align to TRBD1. The junction had 4 bases not matched to a gene; V was cut back by 5 bases and J by 6 bases. This CDR3 spans 14 amino acids. The germline V gene encodes CDR1 SGHVS and CDR2 FNYEAQ. CDR3 protein: CASSEGQGDEKLFF. DNA for the CDR3: TGTGCCAGCAGCGAGGGACAGGGCGATGAAAAACTGTTTTTT. The full variable domain, rest sourced from reference TRBV7-6 and TRBJ1-4, is GAGVSQSPRYKVTKRGQDVALRCDPISGHVSLYWYRQALGQGPEFLTYFNYEAQQDKSGLPNDRFSAERPEGSISTLTIQRTEQRDSAMYRCASSEGQGDEKLFFGSGTQLSVL.

This clone was seen more than once but under ten times. The genes are TRBV27 and TRBJ2-7, with 8 bases matching TRBD1. Germline CDR1 is MNHEY and CDR2 is SMNVEV (reference sequence). This CDR3 is 14 amino acids long. The trim removed 6 bases at V and 0 bases at J, leaving 4 bases unmatched. The CDR3 region has the DNA TGTGCCAGCAGCGCCACAGGGGGCTCCTACGAGCAGTACTTC. This sequence encodes CASSATGGSYEQYF.

The chain combines TRBV14 with TRBJ2-7; D not resolved. V was pared by 1 base and J by 0 bases, with 16 bases between. Germline assignment: CDR1 SGHDN and CDR2 FVKESK. This CDR3 spans 17 amino acids. The chain's CDR3 is CASSQVNTPVSSYEQYF. The CDR3 nucleotides are TGTGCCAGCAGCCAAGTTAATACTCCCGTTAGCTCCTACGAGCAGTACTTC.

The chain links TRBV7-2 to TRBJ1-1; a weak D match, TRBD1 (5 bases). Trimming stripped 3 bases from V and 5 bases from J, with 13 bases between. Germline CDR1 is SGHTA and CDR2 is FQGNSA. The CDR3 totals 14 residues. The CDR3 region is CASSLGGVGTEAFF. DNA for the CDR3: TGTGCCAGCAGCTTGGGGGGGGTCGGAACTGAAGCTTTCTTT.

This clone was found a few times. The V and J genes are TRBV7-2 and TRBJ1-6, with a possible D match to TRBD1 (6 bases). CDR3 length: 15 residues. V was trimmed by 5 bases and J by 7 bases, leaving 15 bases between them. CDR1 and CDR2 (germline): SGHTA, FQGNSA. The CDR3 nucleotides are TGTGCCAGCAGCAGACAGGTAGTGGGGAATTCACCCCTCCACTTT. Translating gives CASSRQVVGNSPLHF.

The chain recombines TRBV28 with TRBJ1-1; 8 bases are a match to TRBD1. The junction had 7 bases not matched to a gene; V was cut back by 4 bases and J by 6 bases. The CDR3 is made up of 14 amino acids. Germline CDR1 and CDR2: MDHEN and SYDVKM. The DNA of the CDR3 is TGTGCCAGCAGTTCGGGACAGGCCAACCCTGAAGCTTTCTTT. Translating gives CASSSGQANPEAFF.

The V and J genes are TRBV19 and TRBJ1-4; 7 bases line up with TRBD1. V dropped 6 bases and J dropped 4; count of bases not matched to a gene: 14. The CDR3 is made up of 17 amino acids. Germline V gene data show CDR1 as LNHDA and CDR2 as SQIVND (reference sequence). The CDR3 is CASSRHPPGQRNEKLFF. For the CDR3, the DNA is TGTGCCAGTAGCAGACACCCACCGGGACAGCGTAATGAAAAACTGTTTTTT.

The V gene is TRBV29-1, the J gene TRBJ2-7, with a weak D call TRBD2 (6 bases). This CDR3 spans 14 amino acids. V was trimmed by 6 bases and J by 6 bases, leaving 21 bases between them. Germline V gene data show CDR1 as SQVTM and CDR2 as ANQGSEA. CDR3: CSVGLMGGSREQYF. CDR3 sequence (DNA): TGCAGCGTGGGGTTGATGGGGGGTTCACGCGAGCAGTACTTC.

On this clone itself: Mismatch with germline at one junction end may stem from a read error. The genes are TRBV6-5 and TRBJ2-2; D gene ambiguous. CDR3 length: 13 amino acids. Germline loops: CDR1 MNHEY, CDR2 SVGAGI. CDR3 amino acids: CASSYLNPGELFF. CDR3 bases: TGTGCCAGCAGTTACCTGAACCCCGGGGAGCTGTTTTTT.

The chain recombines TRBV7-2 with TRBJ2-1, with D possibly matching TRBD2 (6 bases). The germline V gene has CDR1 SGHTA and CDR2 FQGNSA. The V end was cut by 4 bases, the J end by 9 bases, with 13 bases between. The CDR3 is 13 residues long. The CDR3 loop is CASSSRLVAEQFF. In DNA, the CDR3 is TGTGCCAGCAGCTCACGACTAGTTGCTGAGCAGTTCTTC.

About this clone itself: This sample also contains other DNA sequences that code for the same CDR3. The rearrangement joins TRBV7-9 to TRBJ2-7; D gene ambiguous. Per the germline V gene, CDR1 is SEHNR and CDR2 is FQNEAQ (reference sequence). V was shortened by 2 bases and J by 4 bases, with 6 bases between the two germline ends. This CDR3 is built from 12 residues. The CDR3 DNA reads TGTGCCAGCAGCTTACAAGGGTACGAGCAGTACTTC. Translated, it gives CASSLQGYEQYF.

The chain employs TRBV28 and TRBJ2-5, with 7 bases that match TRBD2. The CDR3 consists of 13 residues. V lost 6 bases to trimming and J lost 2 bases; unmatched junction nucleotides: 3. Looked up from germline, CDR1 is MDHEN and CDR2 is SYDVKM. This CDR3 is CASRWGGQETQYF. CDR3 in DNA: TGTGCCAGCAGGTGGGGGGGGCAAGAGACCCAGTACTTC.

This rearrangement joins TRBV10-3 to TRBJ1-1; D gene uncertain. The CDR3 loop spans 14 amino acids. CDR1 is ENHRY, CDR2 SYGVKD, per germline. V was pared by 2 bases and J by 0 bases, with 7 bases between. CDR3 loop: CAISEGDMNTEAFF. The CDR3, as DNA: TGTGCCATCAGTGAGGGGGATATGAACACTGAAGCTTTCTTT.

Comment on this clone: Other DNA variants within this sample encode the same CDR3. The CDR3 coding sequence is TGTGCCAGCAGTCCGGACAGGGGAGGCTACGAGCAGTACTTC. Translated, it gives CASSPDRGGYEQYF. The V call is TRBV27, the J call TRBJ2-7; 9 bases agree with TRBD1. Germline CDR1 and CDR2: MNHEY and SMNVEV (reference sequence). The CDR3 is 14 amino acids. The V and J ends lost 5 bases and 3 bases, in that order; junction bases with no gene match: 5.

V is TRBV9 and J is TRBJ2-2; D remains unclear. The length of the CDR3 is 13 residues. Germline values: CDR1 SGDLS, CDR2 YYNGEE. Trimming stripped 3 bases from V and 4 bases from J, with 7 bases between. CDR3 bases: TGTGCCAGCAGCGCTACATTCACCGGGGAGCTGTTTTTT. This translates into CASSATFTGELFF.

The genes are TRBV4-3 and TRBJ1-4; no clear D gene. The CDR3 covers 17 residues. V was trimmed by 0 bases and J by 3 bases, leaving 14 bases between them. Germline V gene lookup returns CDR1 LGHNA and CDR2 YSLEER. The DNA of the CDR3 is TGCGCCAGCAGCCAAGATATGAACGGTCACTCTAATGAAAAACTGTTTTTT. This translates into CASSQDMNGHSNEKLFF.

The chain links TRBV28 to TRBJ2-7, with 11 bases matching TRBD1. The CDR3 extends over 16 amino acids. V dropped 3 bases and J dropped 3; count of bases not matched to a gene: 7. CDR1 and CDR2 (germline): MDHEN, SYDVKM. The CDR3 nucleotides read TGTGCCAGCAGTTTTGGTGGGACAGGGGGGCACTACGAGCAGTACTTC. This gives the protein CASSFGGTGGHYEQYF. The full variable domain, completed using reference TRBV28 and TRBJ2-7, is DVKVTQSSRYLVKRTGEKVFLECVQDMDHENMFWYRQDPGLGLRLIYFSYDVKMKEKGDIPEGYSVSREKKERFSLILESASTNQTSMYLCASSFGGTGGHYEQYFGPGTRLTVT.